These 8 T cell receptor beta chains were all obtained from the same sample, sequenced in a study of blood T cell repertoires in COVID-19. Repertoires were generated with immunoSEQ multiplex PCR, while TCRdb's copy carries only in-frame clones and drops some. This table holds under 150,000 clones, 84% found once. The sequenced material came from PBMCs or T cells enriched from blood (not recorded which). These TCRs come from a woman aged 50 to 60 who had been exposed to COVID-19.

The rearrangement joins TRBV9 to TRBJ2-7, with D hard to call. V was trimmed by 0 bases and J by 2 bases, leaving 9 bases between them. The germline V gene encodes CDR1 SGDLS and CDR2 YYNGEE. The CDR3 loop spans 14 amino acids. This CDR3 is CASSVVDTPYEQYF. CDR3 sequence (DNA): TGTGCCAGCAGCGTAGTAGACACCCCCTACGAGCAGTACTTC.

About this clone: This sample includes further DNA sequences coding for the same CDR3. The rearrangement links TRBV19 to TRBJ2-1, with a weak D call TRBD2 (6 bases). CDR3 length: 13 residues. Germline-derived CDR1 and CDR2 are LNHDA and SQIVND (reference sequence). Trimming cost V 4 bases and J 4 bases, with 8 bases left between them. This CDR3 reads CASSTGLYNEQFF. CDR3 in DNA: TGTGCCAGTAGTACGGGACTTTACAATGAGCAGTTCTTC.

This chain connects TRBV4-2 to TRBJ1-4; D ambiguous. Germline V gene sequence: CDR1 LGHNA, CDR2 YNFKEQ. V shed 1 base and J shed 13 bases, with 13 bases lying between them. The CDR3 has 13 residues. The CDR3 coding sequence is TGTGCCAGCAGCCAAGCAACGGTGTCGCCACTGTTTTTT. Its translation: CASSQATVSPLFF.

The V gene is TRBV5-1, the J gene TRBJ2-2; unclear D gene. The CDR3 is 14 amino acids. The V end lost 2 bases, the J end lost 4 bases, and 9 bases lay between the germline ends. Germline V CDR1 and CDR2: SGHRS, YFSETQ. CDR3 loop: CASSLRVGTGELFF. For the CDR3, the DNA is TGCGCCAGCAGCTTACGAGTTGGCACCGGGGAGCTGTTTTTT.

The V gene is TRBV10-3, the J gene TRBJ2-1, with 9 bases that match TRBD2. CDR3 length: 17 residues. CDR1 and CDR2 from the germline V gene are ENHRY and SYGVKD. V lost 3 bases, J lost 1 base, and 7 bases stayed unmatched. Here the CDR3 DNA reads TGTGCCATCAGTGATACGGCTAGCGGGAAGTCCTACAATGAGCAGTTCTTC. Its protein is CAISDTASGKSYNEQFF.

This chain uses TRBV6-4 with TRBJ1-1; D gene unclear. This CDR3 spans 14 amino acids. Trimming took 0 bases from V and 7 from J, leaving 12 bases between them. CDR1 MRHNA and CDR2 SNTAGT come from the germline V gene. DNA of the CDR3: TGTGCCAGCAGTGACTCGGGAGAGGGTGGTGAAGCTTTCTTT. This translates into CASSDSGEGGEAFF.

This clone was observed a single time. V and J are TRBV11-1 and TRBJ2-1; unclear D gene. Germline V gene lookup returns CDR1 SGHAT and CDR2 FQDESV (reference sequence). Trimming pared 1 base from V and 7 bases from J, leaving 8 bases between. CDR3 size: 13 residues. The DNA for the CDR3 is TGTGCCAGCAGCTTAGGAGGTCTGAATGAGCAGTTCTTC. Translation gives CASSLGGLNEQFF.

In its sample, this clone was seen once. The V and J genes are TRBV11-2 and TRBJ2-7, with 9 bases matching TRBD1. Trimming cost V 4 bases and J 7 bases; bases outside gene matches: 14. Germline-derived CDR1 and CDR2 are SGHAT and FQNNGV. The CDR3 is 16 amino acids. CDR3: CASSWGTGRPSGEQYF. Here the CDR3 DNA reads TGTGCCAGCAGCTGGGGGACAGGGCGTCCATCGGGGGAGCAGTACTTC.